These T cell receptor beta chains were read from a single sample in a study of Ad26.COV2.S vaccination and SARS-CoV-2 variants. Profiling relied on immunoSEQ multiplex PCR, and the TCRdb table lists in-frame clones only, not all of them. This table has about 350,000 clones, 80% to 90% appearing once. The sequences come from peripheral blood, collected in a trial of Ad26.COV2.S vaccine versus placebo. These receptors came from a person between 18 and 60 years old who received the Ad26.COV2.S COVID-19 vaccine or a placebo. CDR3s include the opening cysteine and the closing phenylalanine or tryptophan. Fields, in order: D gene, J gene, V gene, CDR3 DNA, CDR3 protein. A D gene is named only where the DNA matches it firmly.

NA | TRBJ1-5 | TRBV27 | TGTGCCAGCAGAAACACCGACAAGGGTCTCAATCAGCCCCAGCATTTT | CASRNTDKGLNQPQHF
NA | TRBJ2-3 | TRBV18 | TGTGCCAGCTCCCATTCCGGGGTGTCAACTAGCACAGATACGCAGTATTTT | CASSHSGVSTSTDTQYF
NA | TRBJ1-1 | TRBV2 | TGTGCCAGCAGTGAAGTTTTGGGGACAAGGAACACTGAAGCTTTCTTT | CASSEVLGTRNTEAFF
NA | TRBJ1-6 | TRBV27 | TGTGCCAGCAGTTGGGGGACCCCTAATTCACCCCTCCACTTT | CASSWGTPNSPLHF
NA | TRBJ1-5 | TRBV11-3 | TGTGCCAGCAGCTTAGTGCGGGGTCAGCCCCAGCATTTT | CASSLVRGQPQHF
NA | TRBJ2-7 | TRBV12-3/TRBV12-4 | TGTGCCAGCAGTTTTCAGGGCCTCTACGAGCAGTACTTC | CASSFQGLYEQYF
TRBD1 | TRBJ1-5 | TRBV6-5 | TGTGCCAGCAGTCGACAGGGCGGGAGCAATCAGCCCCAGCATTTT | CASSRQGGSNQPQHF
TRBD1 | TRBJ1-2 | TRBV6-5 | TGTGCCAGCAGTTACCCCGGGGACAGGGGGCAGGTTGGCTACACCTTC | CASSYPGDRGQVGYTF
NA | TRBJ2-1 | TRBV2 | TGTGCCAGCAGACCGGCCGACGGGGGAGTCGATGAGCAGTTCTTC | CASRPADGGVDEQFF
NA | TRBJ1-3 | TRBV6-5 | TGTGCCACCGCCGGAGGGGGTCGGTTTGGAAACACCATATATTTT | CATAGGGRFGNTIYF